The 30 T cell receptor beta chains given below trace back to one sample, sequenced in a study of OX40 agonist ivuxolimab in advanced cancers. Only in-frame clones appear in the TCRdb table, and some are missing; sequencing was by immunoSEQ multiplex PCR. This sample has about 52,000 clones, with less than 90% found just once. The sample consisted of CD4+ or CD8+ T cells sorted from blood, taken in a trial of the OX40 agonist ivuxolimab. These receptors all stem from an adult with an advanced solid tumor such as melanoma, head and neck, liver or kidney cancer.

The rearrangement links TRBV5-5 to TRBJ2-3; D unclear. The CDR3 spans 15 residues. CDR1 is SGHKS, CDR2 YYEKEE, per germline (reference sequence). V was clipped by 0 bases and J by 2 bases, with 10 bases between them. CDR3 bases: TGTGCCAGCAGCTTGGGGACGGATAACACAGATACGCAGTATTTT. This sequence encodes CASSLGTDNTDTQYF.

The chain has TRBV4-1 and TRBJ1-1; D might be TRBD1 (5 bases). There are 17 residues in the CDR3. CDR1 and CDR2 from the germline V gene are MGHRA and YSYEKL. V was shortened by 0 bases and J by 3 bases, with 17 bases between the two germline ends. The CDR3 here is CASSQEGPWAIDTEAFF. CDR3 nucleotide sequence: TGCGCCAGCAGCCAAGAGGGGCCTTGGGCTATCGACACTGAAGCTTTCTTT.

This chain links TRBV11-2 with TRBJ2-2; tentative D call: TRBD2 (7 bases). The CDR3 is 17 amino acids. CDR1 and CDR2 (germline): SGHAT, FQNNGV. Trimming removed 5 bases from V and 0 bases from J, with 16 bases in between. The CDR3 loop is CASSLLKGGTNTGELFF. In nucleotides, the CDR3 is TGTGCCAGCAGCCTACTTAAGGGGGGGACGAACACCGGGGAGCTGTTTTTT.

CDR3 sequence: CASSLGGYEQFF. In nucleotides, the CDR3 is TGTGCCAGCAGCTTAGGGGGATACGAGCAGTTCTTC. V gene TRBV7-9 combines with J gene TRBJ2-1; D is unresolved. This CDR3 has 12 residues. CDR1 and CDR2 (germline): SEHNR, FQNEAQ (reference sequence). V was trimmed by 1 base and J by 10 bases, leaving 8 bases between them.

The genes are TRBV9 and TRBJ2-7, with D maybe TRBD1 (6 bases). Germline CDR1 and CDR2: SGDLS and YYNGEE. The CDR3 has 17 amino acids. V was shortened by 4 bases and J by 2 bases, with 22 bases between the two germline ends. The CDR3 spells CASSPRASQGSTYEQYF. In DNA, the CDR3 is TGTGCCAGCAGCCCCAGAGCCTCACAGGGTAGCACCTACGAGCAGTACTTC.

This clone was detected only a few times. J is TRBJ1-2 and V is TRBV19; 7 nucleotides line up with TRBD1. Germline values: CDR1 LNHDA, CDR2 SQIVND (reference sequence). CDR3 length: 15 residues. V lost 5 bases and J lost 2; bases outside the gene matches: 8. The CDR3 spells CASSVWQGGNYGYTF. The CDR3, as DNA: TGTGCCAGTAGTGTTTGGCAGGGGGGCAACTATGGCTACACCTTC.

V and J are TRBV7-9 and TRBJ1-2, with 8 nucleotides matching TRBD1. V gave up 6 bases and J gave up 3 bases; unmatched junction bases: 9. The CDR3 is 15 residues long. The germline CDR1 and CDR2 sequences are SEHNR and FQNEAQ (reference sequence). The CDR3 DNA reads TGTGCCAGCAGTACGACACAGGGGGGGTACTATGGCTACACCTTC. Translation gives CASSTTQGGYYGYTF.

The chain recombines TRBV5-1 with TRBJ1-1; D remains unclear. V shed 4 bases and J shed 7 bases, with 26 bases lying between them. Germline CDR1 is SGHRS and CDR2 is YFSETQ. This CDR3 region has 17 residues. In nucleotides, the CDR3 is TGCGCCAGCAGCCTGCGGCGCTCGCGGGATTTGTGGCTTGAAGCTTTCTTT. Translating gives CASSLRRSRDLWLEAFF.

V is TRBV25-1 and J is TRBJ2-1, with D perhaps matching TRBD1 (7 bases). Germline V CDR1 and CDR2: MGHDK, SYGVNS. Trimming took 4 bases from V and 1 from J, leaving 11 bases between them. The CDR3 totals 15 residues. CDR3: CASSVSGGSYNEQFF. CDR3 DNA sequence: TGTGCCAGCAGTGTTTCAGGGGGGTCCTACAATGAGCAGTTCTTC.

The chain uses TRBV6-5 and TRBJ2-7; TRBD1 matches at 9 bases. The CDR3 runs to 15 residues. The germline gives CDR1 MNHEY, CDR2 SVGAGI. After removal of 6 bases from V and 3 bases from J, the junction contained 9 bases not matched to a gene. The CDR3, as DNA: TGTGCCAGCAGAATCGGGACAGGGTCTCTCTACGAGCAGTACTTC. As protein: CASRIGTGSLYEQYF.

The CDR3 protein is CASRGTGATATNEKLFF. CDR3 coding DNA: TGTGCCAGTAGGGGGACAGGGGCGACCGCAACTAATGAAAAACTGTTTTTT. The J gene is TRBJ1-4, the V gene TRBV19, with 10 nucleotides matching TRBD1. V was pared by 6 bases and J by 0 bases, with 7 bases of the junction left unmatched. The CDR3 has 17 residues. Germline CDR1 is LNHDA and CDR2 is SQIVND (reference sequence). The whole variable domain, filled in from reference TRBV19 and TRBJ1-4, reads DGGITQSPKYLFRKEGQNVTLSCEQNLNHDAMYWYRQDPGQGLRLIYYSQIVNDFQKGDIAEGYSVSREKKESFPLTVTSAQKNPTAFYLCASRGTGATATNEKLFFGSGTQLSVL.

The chain joins TRBV6-1 to TRBJ2-5, with 9 bases lining up with TRBD2. Trimming removed 1 base from V and 5 bases from J; junction bases left unmatched: 11. CDR1 MNHNS and CDR2 SASEGT come from the germline V gene. CDR3 length equals 17 residues. Here the CDR3 DNA reads TGTGCCAGCAGTGAAGAGGTGCCTAGCGGGGAGACGGAGACCCAGTACTTC. Protein sequence: CASSEEVPSGETETQYF.

The chain recombines TRBV4-2 with TRBJ1-4; no definite D call. CDR1 and CDR2 from the germline V gene are LGHNA and YNFKEQ. The CDR3 is 15 amino acids. V shed 5 bases and J shed 7 bases, with 17 bases lying between them. This chain's CDR3 is CASSFPDAGGEKLFF. The CDR3 DNA follows: TGTGCCAGCAGCTTTCCGGACGCCGGCGGTGAAAAACTGTTTTTT.

In this sample, this clone turned up once. This chain connects TRBV6-5 to TRBJ1-2; D possibly corresponds to TRBD1 (6 bases). The germline gives CDR1 MNHEY, CDR2 SVGAGI. V was trimmed by 5 bases and J by 0 bases, leaving 10 bases between them. The CDR3 totals 14 residues. The CDR3 coding sequence is TGTGCCAGCAGTCACGGACAGTCTAACTATGGCTACACCTTC. Translation gives CASSHGQSNYGYTF.

The chain combines TRBV9 with TRBJ1-2, with 9 bases identical to TRBD1. With V trimmed by 0 bases and J by 6 bases, 6 bases remained unmatched. Looked up from germline, CDR1 is SGDLS and CDR2 is YYNGEE. CDR3 length equals 15 residues. CDR3 nucleotides: TGTGCCAGCAGCGTAGCCGGGACAGGGATTGATGGCTACACCTTC. As protein: CASSVAGTGIDGYTF.

The chain carries TRBV5-6 and TRBJ1-5; D not resolved. CDR1 SGHDT and CDR2 YYEEEE come from the germline V gene. Trimming stripped 2 bases from V and 3 bases from J, with 15 bases between. This CDR3 comprises 16 residues. The CDR3 spells CASSFGSGSYNQPQHF. DNA for the CDR3: TGTGCCAGCAGCTTTGGTTCGGGGTCCTACAATCAGCCCCAGCATTTT.

The J gene is TRBJ2-7, the V gene TRBV5-1; either TRBD1 or TRBD2 may supply D (6 bases each). The V and J ends lost 0 bases and 5 bases respectively, with 24 bases between them. Germline assignment: CDR1 SGHRS and CDR2 YFSETQ. The CDR3 extends over 18 amino acids. CDR3 sequence: CASSLERFAGGLMDEQYF. CDR3 in DNA: TGCGCCAGCAGCTTGGAACGGTTTGCTGGGGGGCTGATGGACGAGCAGTACTTC.

The CDR3 DNA sequence: TGTGCCAGCAGCGGACAGGGGGCAGATGGCTACACCTTC. This gives the protein CASSGQGADGYTF. The chain carries TRBV7-9 and TRBJ1-2; 11 bases are a match to TRBD1. This CDR3 is built from 13 residues. Unmatched junction bases numbered 2, after V lost 5 bases and J lost 6 bases. The germline V gene encodes CDR1 SEHNR and CDR2 FQNEAQ (reference sequence).

This clone was observed a few times. The V and J genes are TRBV15 and TRBJ2-7; a weak D match, TRBD2 (5 bases). The CDR3 contains 14 residues. Trimming shortened V by 5 bases and J by 0 bases, and 11 bases separated the two germline ends. Germline CDR1 LNHNV, CDR2 YYDKDF (reference sequence). CDR3 in amino acids: CATSSGMSSYEQYF. The CDR3 nucleotides read TGTGCCACCAGCTCCGGGATGAGCTCCTACGAGCAGTACTTC.

This sequence joins TRBV29-1 and TRBJ2-2; D is unresolved. The CDR3 spans 13 residues. Trimming cost V 3 bases and J 3 bases, with 8 bases left between them. Per the germline V gene, CDR1 is SQVTM and CDR2 is ANQGSEA. In nucleotides, the CDR3 is TGCAGCGTTGAGTTCGGCTACACCGGGGAGCTGTTTTTT. It translates to CSVEFGYTGELFF.

This sequence joins TRBV2 and TRBJ1-1; 7 bases fit TRBD1. Germline-derived CDR1 and CDR2 are SNHLY and FYNNEI. V trimming: 5 bases; J trimming: 4 bases; junction bases outside the gene matches: 10. This CDR3 has 15 residues. The CDR3 here is CASSWTGDEGTEAFF. In nucleotides, the CDR3 is TGTGCCAGCAGTTGGACAGGAGACGAGGGCACTGAAGCTTTCTTT.

The chain joins TRBV7-9 to TRBJ1-2; 9 bases are a match to TRBD1. J was trimmed by 6 bases and V by 5 bases; bases with no gene match: 16. There are 17 residues in the CDR3. Germline V lookup: CDR1 SEHNR, CDR2 FQNEAQ (reference sequence). The CDR3 region has the DNA TGTGCCAGCAGCCGCCCGGGACAGGGAATTTTCTTTGATGGCTACACCTTC. Its protein product is CASSRPGQGIFFDGYTF.

V and J are TRBV19 and TRBJ2-7, with 7 bases identical to TRBD1. The CDR3 length is 14 residues. Germline lookup yields CDR1 LNHDA and CDR2 SQIVND (reference sequence). Trimming at V came to 4 bases and at J to 3 bases, leaving 6 bases not matched to a gene. In DNA form, the CDR3 reads TGTGCCAGTAGTACCAACAGGGGCGGCTACGAGCAGTACTTC. Protein sequence: CASSTNRGGYEQYF.

The chain is built from TRBV11-3 and TRBJ2-7, with a weak D call TRBD1 (6 bases). The CDR3 has 14 residues. The germline gives CDR1 SGHNT, CDR2 YENEEA. V lost 4 bases to trimming and J lost 3 bases, with 13 bases between them. DNA for the CDR3: TGTGCCAGCAGCTCCCGGGACAAAGACTACGAGCAGTACTTC. As protein: CASSSRDKDYEQYF.

The rearrangement joins TRBV2 to TRBJ1-1, with no clear D. This CDR3 comprises 12 residues. Per the germline V gene, CDR1 is SNHLY and CDR2 is FYNNEI. V lost 2 bases to trimming and J lost 8 bases, with 9 bases between them. The CDR3 spells CASSENWEEAFF. CDR3 nucleotides: TGTGCCAGCAGTGAAAATTGGGAAGAAGCTTTCTTT.

The chain recombines TRBV7-9 with TRBJ1-2; TRBD1 matches 7 bases. This CDR3 is built from 11 residues. V was clipped by 9 bases and J by 8 bases; unmatched bases: 6. CDR1 SEHNR and CDR2 FQNEAQ come from the germline V gene (reference sequence). CDR3 amino acids: CARRQGTGYTF. DNA of the CDR3: TGTGCCAGGAGACAGGGTACGGGCTACACCTTC.

V usage is TRBV7-2 and J usage is TRBJ2-5; possibly TRBD1 or TRBD2 for D (6 bases each). This CDR3 has 15 amino acids. V dropped 5 bases and J dropped 5 bases, with 18 bases sitting between them. The germline CDR1 and CDR2 sequences are SGHTA and FQGNSA. The CDR3 here is CASSQISGGLETQYF. The CDR3 DNA is TGTGCCAGCAGCCAAATCTCTGGGGGGCTGGAGACCCAGTACTTC.

This clone is a singleton in its sample. The chain has TRBV7-2 and TRBJ1-2, with D unclear. V lost 2 bases and J lost 1, with 14 bases in between. CDR3 size: 16 residues. The germline V gene has CDR1 SGHTA and CDR2 FQGNSA. The CDR3 coding sequence is TGTGCCAGCAGCTTATCAGTGGATCGGGTTAACTATGGCTACACCTTC. The encoded protein is CASSLSVDRVNYGYTF.

The chain links TRBV29-1 to TRBJ1-2, with 7 bases aligning to TRBD1. The V and J ends lost 7 bases and 1 base, in that order; junction bases with no gene match: 12. This CDR3 has 15 amino acids. Per germline, CDR1 SQVTM and CDR2 ANQGSEA. Written as DNA, the CDR3 is TGCAGCGCCGAACCCCCGGGACAGAATAACTATGGCTACACCTTC. Its protein product is CSAEPPGQNNYGYTF. The full variable domain, rest sourced from reference TRBV29-1 and TRBJ1-2, is SAVISQKPSRDICQRGTSLTIQCQVDSQVTMMFWYRQQPGQSLTLIATANQGSEATYESGFVIDKFPISRPNLTFSTLTVSNMSPEDSSIYLCSAEPPGQNNYGYTFGSGTRLTVV.

The rearrangement links TRBV27 to TRBJ2-2, with 9 bases aligning to TRBD1. CDR3 length: 15 amino acids. Per the germline V gene, CDR1 is MNHEY and CDR2 is SMNVEV (reference sequence). With 5 bases clipped from V and 5 bases from J, the junction kept 6 bases outside the gene matches. This CDR3 is CASSPGQGRTGELFF. CDR3 DNA sequence: TGTGCCAGCAGTCCGGGACAGGGTAGGACCGGGGAGCTGTTTTTT.